This TCR beta chain derives from a study of response to subunit inactivated influenza vaccine. V was cut by 8 bases and J by 5 bases, with 13 bases left in between. The CDR3 has 12 residues. The germline CDR1 and CDR2 sequences are MNHEY and SMNVEV (reference sequence). Notes on the study in general: Authors suggested each seasonal influenza vaccination recruits few new T cells.

This clonotype was seen a handful of times. Its cognate antigen is unknown. TCRdb ran MiXCR on the RT-PCR reads and lists one entry per CDR3 protein. The sample has about 780,000 distinct CDR3 sequences, around 20% seen once. Sequences were derived from PBMCs from blood, sampled less than 6 days after vaccination. This chain links TRBV27 with TRBJ2-7, with D tentatively TRBD2 (6 bases). This TCR derives from a man between 45 and 60 years old who received an inactivated influenza vaccine. The CDR3 DNA reads TGTGCCAGCGGACGGGGACTTAACGAGCAGTACTTC. As protein: CASGRGLNEQYF.